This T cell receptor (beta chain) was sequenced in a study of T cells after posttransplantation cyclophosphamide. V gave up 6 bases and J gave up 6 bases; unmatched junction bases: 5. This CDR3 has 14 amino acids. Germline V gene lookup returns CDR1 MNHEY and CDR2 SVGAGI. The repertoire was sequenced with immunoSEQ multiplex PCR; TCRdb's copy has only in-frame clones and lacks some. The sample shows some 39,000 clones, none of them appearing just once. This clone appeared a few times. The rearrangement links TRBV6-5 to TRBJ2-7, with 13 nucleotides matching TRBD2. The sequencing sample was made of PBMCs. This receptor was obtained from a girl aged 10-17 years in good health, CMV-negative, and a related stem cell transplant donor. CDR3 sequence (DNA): TGTGCCAGCAGCCGGACTAGCGGGGGCTCCGAGCAGTACTTC. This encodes CASSRTSGGSEQYF.